This TCR beta chain was documented in a study of identical twins. Notes on the study in general: For cord blood, abundant beta clonotypes had fewer insertions, unlike memory repertoires, which showed none.

Germline V lookup: CDR1 KGHDR, CDR2 SFDVKD. J lost 6 bases, V lost 4 bases, and 11 bases had no gene match. This CDR3 is built from 17 residues. To note about this clonotype: Its antigen remains unidentified.

Unique molecular identifiers were present on the cDNA, and a universal primer site came from template switching. TCRdb reprocessed the 5' RACE reads via MiXCR and lists one record per CDR3 protein. The data show about 490,000 distinct CDR3 sequences, approximately 14% seen once. The data were also submitted as part of a second study, on yellow fever vaccine responses in identical twins. Turning to that study: Reportedly, twins' vaccine T cell responses looked partly convergent and partly personalized.

The source is a woman aged 18 to 35 in good health. The material sequenced was CD4+ T cells sorted from blood. The rearrangement joins TRBV24-1 to TRBJ2-1, with TRBD2 matching 10 bases. The DNA of the CDR3 is TGTGCCACCAGTGACCCCCTCCCTAGCGGGGGACGCAATGAGCAGTTCTTC. This codes for CATSDPLPSGGRNEQFF.